The 22 T cell receptor beta chains below were found in one sample sequenced in a study of cytomegalovirus exposure and HLA in healthy donors. PCR primers comprised 60 Vbeta and 13 Jbeta primers. The table came from immunoSEQ multiplex PCR; TCRdb's copy has only in-frame clones and leaves some out. Of about 160,000 clones listed, more than 65% were seen once; the top ten hold about 2.5%. Specimen: PBMCs. All receptors come from a woman aged 40 to 49 in good health and CMV-seropositive.

The genes are TRBV5-1 and TRBJ2-5; a possible D gene is TRBD1 (5 bases). Germline lookup yields CDR1 SGHRS and CDR2 YFSETQ. Deletions cut 2 bases from V and 3 bases from J, with 8 bases between. The length of the CDR3 is 13 residues. The CDR3 reads CASSLGAKETQYF. CDR3 nucleotides: TGCGCCAGCAGCTTAGGGGCGAAAGAGACCCAGTACTTC.

This chain connects TRBV7-2 to TRBJ2-7; 7 nucleotides agree with TRBD2. The germline gives CDR1 SGHTA, CDR2 FQGNSA. Trimming cost V 5 bases and J 3 bases; bases outside gene matches: 7. This CDR3 is 14 amino acids long. The CDR3 DNA follows: TGTGCCAGCAGCCCACGTAGCGGGCACTACGAGCAGTACTTC. It codes for CASSPRSGHYEQYF.

This chain connects TRBV6-5 to TRBJ2-2; a possible D gene is TRBD1 (5 bases). The V end lost 5 bases, the J end lost 5 bases, and 6 bases lay between the germline ends. CDR1 and CDR2 (germline): MNHEY, SVGAGI. This CDR3 has 12 residues. The CDR3 nucleotides read TGTGCCAGCAGTAAGGGGACCGGGGAGCTGTTTTTT. This translates into CASSKGTGELFF.

V gene TRBV7-3 combines with J gene TRBJ1-6, with D uncertain. Per germline, CDR1 SGHTA and CDR2 FQGTGA. The CDR3 extends over 17 amino acids. The germline V and J ends were trimmed by 5 bases and 2 bases, with 16 bases remaining between them. The CDR3 loop reads CASSHPRGAAYNSPLHF. DNA of the CDR3: TGTGCCAGCAGCCACCCACGGGGAGCCGCCTATAATTCACCCCTCCACTTT.

This rearrangement joins TRBV4-1 to TRBJ2-5; the match to TRBD2 covers 9 bases. The J call is in doubt because the DNA end fits TRBJ2-7 better. Per germline, CDR1 MGHRA and CDR2 YSYEKL. The CDR3 loop spans 13 amino acids. As DNA, the CDR3 is TGCGCCAGCAGCCAAGGGACTAGCGCCGAGCAGTACTTC. It is translated as CASSQGTSAEQYF.

The chain couples TRBV5-1 to TRBJ1-1, with 7 bases that match TRBD1. Germline assignment: CDR1 SGHRS and CDR2 YFSETQ. V was pared by 0 bases and J by 3 bases, with 8 bases of the junction left unmatched. The CDR3 loop spans 16 amino acids. CDR3 in DNA: TGCGCCAGCAGCTTGGTAGGGGGCACTATGGACACTGAAGCTTTCTTT. Translated, it gives CASSLVGGTMDTEAFF.

In this sample, this clone turned up a few times. The chain recombines TRBV11-2 with TRBJ2-7; maybe TRBD1 (6 bases). Per germline, CDR1 SGHAT and CDR2 FQNNGV. The CDR3 is 14 amino acids. V lost 5 bases, J lost 1 base, and 12 bases lay in between. Here the CDR3 DNA reads TGTGCCAGCAGCCCCGGACAGCCGTCCTACGAGCAGTACTTC. Its protein product is CASSPGQPSYEQYF.

A note on this clone: The junction departs from the called germline gene at one end, perhaps through a read error. The chain uses TRBV4-2 and TRBJ2-1; D not resolved. Germline CDR1 reads LGHNA; CDR2 reads YNFKEQ. The CDR3 is made up of 13 amino acids. This CDR3 is CASSQDRYNGQFF. The CDR3 nucleotides read TGTGCCAGCAGCCAAGACAGGTACAATGGGCAGTTCTTC.

V is TRBV6-6 and J is TRBJ1-5, with 10 bases lining up with TRBD1. Germline values: CDR1 MNHNY, CDR2 SVGAGI (reference sequence). V shed 5 bases, J shed 0 bases, and the junction held 4 bases outside the gene matches. The CDR3 is 16 residues long. Here the CDR3 reads CASSMDRGASNQPQHF. DNA of the CDR3: TGTGCCAGCAGTATGGACAGGGGGGCTAGCAATCAGCCCCAGCATTTT.

This sequence joins TRBV6-1 and TRBJ2-2; D perhaps matches TRBD1 (5 bases). This CDR3 spans 14 amino acids. The germline CDR1 and CDR2 sequences are MNHNS and SASEGT. The V gene lost 2 bases and the J gene lost 6 bases, with 10 bases spanning the gap. CDR3 DNA: TGTGCCAGCAGTGAAAACAGGCTCTCCGGGGAGCTGTTTTTT. Encoded protein: CASSENRLSGELFF.

This clone was counted only a few times. The chain combines TRBV4-3 with TRBJ2-5; 9 nucleotides match TRBD2. The junction had 8 bases not matched to a gene; V was cut back by 4 bases and J by 2 bases. Per germline, CDR1 LGHNA and CDR2 YSLEER. The CDR3 sequence is 16 residues long. CDR3 loop: CASSPQRGAGQETQYF. The DNA of the CDR3 is TGCGCCAGCAGCCCCCAGCGGGGGGCGGGGCAAGAGACCCAGTACTTC.

This rearrangement joins TRBV29-1 to TRBJ2-7; maybe TRBD1 (6 bases). The germline V gene encodes CDR1 SQVTM and CDR2 ANQGSEA. The CDR3 has 13 amino acids. The V end lost 1 base, the J end lost 6 bases, and 13 bases lay between the germline ends. This chain's CDR3 is CSVEVRLGGEQYF. DNA for the CDR3: TGCAGCGTTGAAGTCCGATTAGGGGGCGAGCAGTACTTC.

This clone was counted a few times. The chain couples TRBV9 to TRBJ1-2; D possibly corresponds to TRBD1 (5 bases). V was shortened by 4 bases and J by 4 bases, with 14 bases between the two germline ends. CDR3 length: 14 residues. The germline V gene has CDR1 SGDLS and CDR2 YYNGEE. The CDR3 DNA reads TGTGCCAGCAGCCCCTTGAGCGGGGGCTATGGCTACACCTTC. Translating gives CASSPLSGGYGYTF. The full variable domain, its missing parts supplied by reference TRBV9 and TRBJ1-2, is DSGVTQTPKHLITATGQRVTLRCSPRSGDLSVYWYQQSLDQGLQFLIQYYNGEERAKGNILERFSAQQFPDLHSELNLSSLELGDSALYFCASSPLSGGYGYTFGSGTRLTVV.

The chain uses TRBV5-1 and TRBJ2-1, with 9 nucleotides matching TRBD2. CDR1 and CDR2 (germline): SGHRS, YFSETQ. After removal of 4 bases from V and 9 bases from J, the junction contained 11 bases not matched to a gene. The CDR3 sequence is 15 residues long. This chain's CDR3 is CASSPGLARPFEQFF. The CDR3 DNA reads as TGCGCCAGCAGCCCCGGACTAGCGAGACCCTTTGAGCAGTTCTTC.

This sequence joins TRBV5-1 and TRBJ2-7, with 8 bases that match TRBD1. The CDR3 extends over 14 amino acids. Germline V lookup: CDR1 SGHRS, CDR2 YFSETQ. With V trimmed by 3 bases and J by 6 bases, 8 bases remained unmatched. The CDR3 sequence is CASSWDRPQSEQYF. In nucleotides, the CDR3 is TGCGCCAGCAGCTGGGACAGGCCTCAGAGCGAGCAGTACTTC.

The table lists this clone with a few counts. V gene TRBV4-1 combines with J gene TRBJ1-6; TRBD1 matches at 7 bases. The CDR3 totals 15 residues. Germline-derived CDR1 and CDR2 are MGHRA and YSYEKL. V dropped 2 bases and J dropped 10; count of bases not matched to a gene: 8. The CDR3 DNA follows: TGCGCCAGCAGCCAATACCAGGGGGACCGGTCACCCCTCCACTTT. Its protein is CASSQYQGDRSPLHF.

The chain uses TRBV6-6 and TRBJ1-2; weak D call: TRBD1 (5 bases). Germline CDR1 and CDR2: MNHNY and SVGAGI (reference sequence). V lost 5 bases to trimming and J lost 5 bases, with 9 bases between them. The CDR3 is 12 residues long. The CDR3 reads CASSETDYGYTF. The CDR3 region has the DNA TGTGCCAGCAGTGAGACAGATTATGGCTACACCTTC.

J is TRBJ1-1 and V is TRBV29-1, with TRBD1 identical over 7 bases. Per the germline V gene, CDR1 is SQVTM and CDR2 is ANQGSEA. The CDR3 spans 12 residues. Unmatched junction bases numbered 4, after V lost 4 bases and J lost 5 bases. The CDR3 here is CSVAQGGTEAFF. CDR3 DNA sequence: TGCAGCGTTGCGCAGGGGGGTACTGAAGCTTTCTTT.

V and J are TRBV5-1 and TRBJ2-7; 7 bases match TRBD1. Trimming took 0 bases from V and 6 from J; bases not matched to a gene: 9. The germline CDR1 and CDR2 sequences are SGHRS and YFSETQ. This CDR3 contains 15 residues. Written as DNA, the CDR3 is TGCGCCAGCAGCTTGGCCGAACAGGGGCACGCCGAGCAGTACTTC. Protein: CASSLAEQGHAEQYF. Full variable domain (remainder filled in from reference TRBV5-1 and TRBJ2-7): KAGVTQTPRYLIKTRGQQVTLSCSPISGHRSVSWYQQTPGQGLQFLFEYFSETQRNKGNFPGRFSGRQFSNSRSEMNVSTLELGDSALYLCASSLAEQGHAEQYFGPGTRLTVT.

The gene calls are TRBV4-2 and TRBJ1-1; 7 bases are shared with TRBD1. This CDR3 has 15 residues. Germline assignment: CDR1 LGHNA and CDR2 YNFKEQ. J lost 5 bases, V lost 6 bases, and 12 bases had no gene match. CDR3 DNA: TGTGCCAGCAGAGTAAATTATCAGGGGGAAACTGAAGCTTTCTTT. Protein sequence: CASRVNYQGETEAFF.

V usage is TRBV29-1 and J usage is TRBJ1-3, with 8 bases identical to TRBD1. The CDR3 length is 13 residues. Germline CDR1 is SQVTM and CDR2 is ANQGSEA. The V segment lost 6 bases and the J segment 2 bases; nucleotides outside the gene matches: 3. CDR3 loop: CSVVQGAGNTIYF. CDR3 nucleotides: TGCAGCGTAGTACAGGGGGCTGGAAACACCATATATTTT.

V usage is TRBV5-5 and J usage is TRBJ2-7, with TRBD2 identical over 9 bases. The germline gives CDR1 SGHKS, CDR2 YYEKEE (reference sequence). The CDR3 totals 16 residues. V dropped 4 bases and J dropped 7; count of bases not matched to a gene: 15. This chain's CDR3 is CASSQDGSAGGGEQYF. The CDR3 DNA reads TGTGCCAGCAGCCAAGATGGATCAGCGGGAGGCGGTGAGCAGTACTTC.